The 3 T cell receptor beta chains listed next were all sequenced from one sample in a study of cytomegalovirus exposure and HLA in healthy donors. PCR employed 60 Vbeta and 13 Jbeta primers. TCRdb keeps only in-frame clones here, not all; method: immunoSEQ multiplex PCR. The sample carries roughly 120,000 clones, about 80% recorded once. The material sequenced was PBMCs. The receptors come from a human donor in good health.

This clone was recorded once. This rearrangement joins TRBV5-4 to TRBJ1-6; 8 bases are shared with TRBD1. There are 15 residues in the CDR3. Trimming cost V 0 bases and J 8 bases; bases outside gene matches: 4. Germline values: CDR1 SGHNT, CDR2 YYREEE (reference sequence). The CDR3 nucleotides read TGTGCCAGCAGCTTGGGGGACAGGACCCATTCACCCCTCCACTTT. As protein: CASSLGDRTHSPLHF.

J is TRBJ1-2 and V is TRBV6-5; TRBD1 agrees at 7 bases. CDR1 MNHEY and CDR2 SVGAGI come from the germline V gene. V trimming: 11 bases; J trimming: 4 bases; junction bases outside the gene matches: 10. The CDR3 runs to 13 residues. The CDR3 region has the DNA TGTGCCGGCCGCAACCGGGACAGCTATGGCTACACCTTC. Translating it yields CAGRNRDSYGYTF.

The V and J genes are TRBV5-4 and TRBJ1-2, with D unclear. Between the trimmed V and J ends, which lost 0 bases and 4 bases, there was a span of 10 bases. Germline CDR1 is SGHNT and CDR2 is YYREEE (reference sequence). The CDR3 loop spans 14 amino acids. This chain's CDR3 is CASSLVADTYGYTF. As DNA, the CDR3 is TGTGCCAGCAGCTTGGTGGCAGATACCTATGGCTACACCTTC. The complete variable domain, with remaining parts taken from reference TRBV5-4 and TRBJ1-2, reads ETGVTQSPTHLIKTRGQQVTLRCSSQSGHNTVSWYQQALGQGPQFIFQYYREEENGRGNFPPRFSGLQFPNYSSELNVNALELDDSALYLCASSLVADTYGYTFGSGTRLTVV.